This passage covers 3 T cell receptor beta chains from one sample sequenced in a study of T-cell memory formation after mild COVID-19. A single record per CDR3 protein comes from TCRdb applying MiXCR to the 5' RACE reads. Here the sample spans 10,000 to 15,000 distinct CDR3 sequences, 13% to 15% being singletons. The sample was PBMCs or a T cell subset sorted from them (not recorded which). These receptors were obtained from a man younger than 35 who had mild COVID-19 (a few samples of this study predate the infection). Cell type and time point are not known.

The V call is TRBV11-3, the J call TRBJ2-1; D unclear. This CDR3 is built from 12 residues. V lost 2 bases and J lost 7, with 6 bases in between. The V gene's germline CDR1 is SGHNT and CDR2 YENEEA. Here the CDR3 DNA reads TGTGCCAGCAGCTTAAATGGGAATGAGCAGTTCTTC. Protein product: CASSLNGNEQFF.

This clonotype was seen ten or more times. The chain carries TRBV4-1 and TRBJ1-5, with a tentative D call TRBD1 (5 bases). There are 14 residues in the CDR3. Trimming stripped 0 bases from V and 4 bases from J, with 7 bases between. CDR1 is MGHRA, CDR2 YSYEKL, per germline. The CDR3 loop reads CASSQEGANQPQHF. CDR3 in DNA: TGCGCCAGCAGCCAAGAAGGGGCAAATCAGCCCCAGCATTTT.

This clonotype appeared a few times. The J gene is TRBJ2-5, the V gene TRBV9; D may match TRBD1 or TRBD2 (5 bases each). With 7 bases removed from V and 2 bases from J, the gap between germline ends came to 18 bases. This CDR3 contains 15 residues. Germline V lookup: CDR1 SGDLS, CDR2 YYNGEE. As DNA, the CDR3 is TGTGCCAGCGTCCCCTTTGATGGGGGACAAGAGACCCAGTACTTC. Translated, it gives CASVPFDGGQETQYF.